By share, the clone carrying this T cell receptor (beta chain) ranks as large. Its antigen is not identified. Four subsets defined by CD45RA and CD27 were sorted after CD3, CD4, CD8 and live/dead staining. Both TRBC1 and TRBC2 were covered by a beta constant-region primer of two equimolar oligonucleotides. A 12-nucleotide UMI and the SP2 primer were added to the cDNA 3' end by oligonucleotide ligation. One entry per CDR3 protein results from TCRdb running MiXCR on the UMI-ligation and nested PCR reads. The sample lists around 23,000 distinct CDR3 sequences; about 10% were seen once. This specimen comes from a study of naive and memory T cell subsets. Overall study results and limits: Over 85% of naive TCR sequences appeared only once after error correction, unlike memory subsets.

The V and J ends lost 0 bases and 0 bases respectively, with 17 bases between them. This CDR3 has 17 amino acids. Germline V gene data show CDR1 as DFQATT and CDR2 as SNEGSKA (reference sequence). This chain links TRBV20-1 with TRBJ1-2; D perhaps matches TRBD1 (5 bases). Sequenced material: central memory CD8+ T cells from blood. This TCR derives from a human donor in good health. CDR3 DNA: TGCAGTGCTAGAGATTGGGGCGAGTCCAATTCTAACTATGGCTACACCTTC. Its translation is CSARDWGESNSNYGYTF.